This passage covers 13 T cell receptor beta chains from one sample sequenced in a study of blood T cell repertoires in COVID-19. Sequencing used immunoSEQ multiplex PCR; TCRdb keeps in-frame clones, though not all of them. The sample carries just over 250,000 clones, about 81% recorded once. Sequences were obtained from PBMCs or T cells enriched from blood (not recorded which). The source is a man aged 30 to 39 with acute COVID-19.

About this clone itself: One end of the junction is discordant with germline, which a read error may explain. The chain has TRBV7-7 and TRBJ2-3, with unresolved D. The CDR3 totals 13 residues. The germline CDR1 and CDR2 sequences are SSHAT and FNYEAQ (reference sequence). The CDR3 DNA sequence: TGTGCTAGCAGTTCTTACTCGAAGGATACGCAGTATTTT. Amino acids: CASSSYSKDTQYF.

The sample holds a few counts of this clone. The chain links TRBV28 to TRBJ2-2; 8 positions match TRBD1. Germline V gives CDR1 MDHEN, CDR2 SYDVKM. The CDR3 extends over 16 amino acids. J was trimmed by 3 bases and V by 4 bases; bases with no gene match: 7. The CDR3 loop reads CASSSPDRGDTGELFF. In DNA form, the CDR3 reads TGTGCCAGCAGTTCCCCCGACAGGGGCGACACCGGGGAGCTGTTTTTT. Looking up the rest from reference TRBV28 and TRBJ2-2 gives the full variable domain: DVKVTQSSRYLVKRTGEKVFLECVQDMDHENMFWYRQDPGLGLRLIYFSYDVKMKEKGDIPEGYSVSREKKERFSLILESASTNQTSMYLCASSSPDRGDTGELFFGEGSRLTVL.

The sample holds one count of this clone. In DNA form, the CDR3 reads TGTGCCAGCAGTGGTGACCGGGACAGGAGGGGCTATGGCTACACCTTC. Encoded protein: CASSGDRDRRGYGYTF. This sequence joins TRBV27 and TRBJ1-2; 8 positions match TRBD1. The CDR3 spans 16 residues. V dropped 5 bases and J dropped 4; count of bases not matched to a gene: 12. Germline CDR1 reads MNHEY; CDR2 reads SMNVEV (reference sequence).

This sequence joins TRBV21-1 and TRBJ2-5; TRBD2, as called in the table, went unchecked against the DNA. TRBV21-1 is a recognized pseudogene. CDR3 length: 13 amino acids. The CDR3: CASSERVEGTQYF. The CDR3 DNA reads TGTGCCAGCAGCGAAAGGGTGGAGGGAACCCAGTACTTC.

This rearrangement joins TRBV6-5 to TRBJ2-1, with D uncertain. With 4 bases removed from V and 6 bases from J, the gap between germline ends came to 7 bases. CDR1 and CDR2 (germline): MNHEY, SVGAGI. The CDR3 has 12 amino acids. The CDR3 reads CASSSPSNEQFF. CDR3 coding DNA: TGTGCCAGCAGTTCCCCGAGCAATGAGCAGTTCTTC.

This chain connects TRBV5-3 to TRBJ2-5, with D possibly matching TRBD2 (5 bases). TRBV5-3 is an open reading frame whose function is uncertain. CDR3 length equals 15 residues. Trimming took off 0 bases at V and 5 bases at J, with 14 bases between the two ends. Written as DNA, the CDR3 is TGTGCCAGAAGCTTGGAGGACTCCGAGGCGGAGACCCAGTACTTC. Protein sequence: CARSLEDSEAETQYF.

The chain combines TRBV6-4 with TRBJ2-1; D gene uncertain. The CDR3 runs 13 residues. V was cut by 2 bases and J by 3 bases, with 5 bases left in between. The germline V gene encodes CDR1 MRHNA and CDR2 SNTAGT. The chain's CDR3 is CASSDGSYNEQFF. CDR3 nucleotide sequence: TGTGCCAGCAGTGACGGCAGCTACAATGAGCAGTTCTTC.

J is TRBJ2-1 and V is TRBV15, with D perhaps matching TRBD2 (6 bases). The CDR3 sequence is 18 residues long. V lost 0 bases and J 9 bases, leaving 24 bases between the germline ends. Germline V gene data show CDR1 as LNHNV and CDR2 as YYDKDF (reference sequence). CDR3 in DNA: TGTGCCACCAGCAGAGACCCTGAGGAGGGAGTCCCCCCCACTGAGCAGTTCTTC. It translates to CATSRDPEEGVPPTEQFF.

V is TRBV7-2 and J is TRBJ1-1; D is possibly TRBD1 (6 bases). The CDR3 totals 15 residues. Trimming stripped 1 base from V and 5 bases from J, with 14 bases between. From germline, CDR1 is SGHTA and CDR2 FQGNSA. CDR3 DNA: TGTGCCAGCAGCTTAGGATCGCAGGGGTGGACTGAAGCTTTCTTT. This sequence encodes CASSLGSQGWTEAFF.

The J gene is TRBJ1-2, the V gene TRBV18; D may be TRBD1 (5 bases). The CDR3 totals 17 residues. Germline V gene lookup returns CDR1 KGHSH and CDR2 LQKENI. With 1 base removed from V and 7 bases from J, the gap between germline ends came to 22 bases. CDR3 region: CASSPLSAAGNHGGYTF. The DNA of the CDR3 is TGTGCCAGCTCACCACTCTCGGCGGCAGGGAATCATGGTGGCTACACCTTC.

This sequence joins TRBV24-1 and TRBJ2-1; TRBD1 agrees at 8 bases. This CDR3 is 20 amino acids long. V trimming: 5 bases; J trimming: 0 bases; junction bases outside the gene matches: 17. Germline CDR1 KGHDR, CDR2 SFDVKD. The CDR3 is CATSGLDRGRWGNSYNEQFF. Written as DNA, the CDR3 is TGTGCCACCAGTGGCCTTGACAGGGGTCGCTGGGGAAACTCCTACAATGAGCAGTTCTTC.

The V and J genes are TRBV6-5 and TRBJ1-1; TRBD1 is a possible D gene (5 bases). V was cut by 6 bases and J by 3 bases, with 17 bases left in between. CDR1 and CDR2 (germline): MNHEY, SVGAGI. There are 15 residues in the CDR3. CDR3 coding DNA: TGTGCCAGCAGGAAGAGCAGGGTGCATGACACTGAAGCTTTCTTT. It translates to CASRKSRVHDTEAFF.

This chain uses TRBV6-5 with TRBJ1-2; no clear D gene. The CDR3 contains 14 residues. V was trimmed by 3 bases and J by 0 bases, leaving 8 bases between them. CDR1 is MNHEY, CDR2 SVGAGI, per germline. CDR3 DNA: TGTGCCAGCAGTTATAATTCAGCTAACTATGGCTACACCTTC. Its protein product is CASSYNSANYGYTF.